This T cell receptor beta chain was recovered during a study of T cell responses to AZD1222 COVID-19 vaccine. Looking at the study overall: Second-dose timings of about 4 or about 12 weeks were pooled.

For this clone: Its antigen is not known.

V lost 4 bases, J lost 7 bases, and 19 bases stayed unmatched. In germline, CDR1 is KGHSH, CDR2 LQKENI. The CDR3 has 18 residues. Clones were read by immunoSEQ multiplex PCR, and TCRdb kept only the in-frame ones, dropping some. The sample carries some 170,000 clones, 90% to 95% recorded once. Study-wide points: Following two doses of AZD1222, Spike-specific TCR breadth and depth rose. Along spike, vaccine-associated CD4 TCRs were found throughout, with dominance at 160-218 and 743-854.

This specimen consisted of peripheral blood, obtained on day 0 of AZD1222 vaccination. This receptor was obtained from an adult in good health. The rearrangement joins TRBV18 to TRBJ2-7; 10 nucleotides match TRBD1. CDR3 protein: CASSQERQPGQGRGEQYF. The DNA for the CDR3 is TGTGCCAGCTCACAGGAGCGACAACCGGGACAGGGGCGAGGAGAGCAGTACTTC.